This T cell receptor beta chain was identified in a study of blood T cells in healthy people across ages. The length of the CDR3 is 13 residues. V shed 7 bases and J shed 8 bases, with 15 bases lying between them. CDR1 and CDR2 from the germline V gene are SGHAT and FQNNGV. Using a J-beta primer mix together with a sample-barcoded 5' primer, a second PCR was run for roughly 7 to 12 cycles. TCRdb reanalysed the 5' RACE reads using MiXCR and keeps one entry per CDR3 protein. The table includes about 760,000 distinct CDR3 sequences, 20% to 30% detected once. Roughly 10 milliliters of peripheral blood were drawn from each donor into EDTA-treated tubes. This clonotype was seen a few times. Antigen: not known. General study results and limits: Samples with more naive T cells showed higher observed beta diversity.

These records were also assigned to another study, of T cells of mothers and their children. Per that study: Over 8 million TCR beta CDR3 reads were obtained from each mother, and some 3.1 million from each child. Mothers and children who were related shared slightly more overlap than unrelated pairs, but not significantly more.

This chain uses TRBV11-2 with TRBJ2-1; D gene uncertain. The sequenced material came from blood. This TCR derives from a boy under 18 in good health. Written as DNA, the CDR3 is TGTGCCAGCAACTTGCATCAGACATATGAGCAGTTCTTC. Its protein is CASNLHQTYEQFF. Full variable domain (rest looked up from reference TRBV11-2 and TRBJ2-1): EAGVAQSPRYKIIEKRQSVAFWCNPISGHATLYWYQQILGQGPKLLIQFQNNGVVDDSQLPKDRFSAERLKGVDSTLKIQPAKLEDSAVYLCASNLHQTYEQFFGPGTRLTVL.